What follows are 30 T cell receptor beta chains derived from one specimen sequenced in a study of T cell responses to AZD1222 COVID-19 vaccine. The table came from immunoSEQ multiplex PCR; TCRdb's copy has only in-frame clones and leaves some out. This table holds almost 95,000 clones, 75% to 90% found once. The material was peripheral blood, obtained 28 days after the second AZD1222 dose. These receptors all stem from an adult who received the AZD1222 COVID-19 vaccine.

The chain employs TRBV6-2 or TRBV6-3 and TRBJ2-1; no definite D call. V lost 5 bases to trimming and J lost 8 bases, with 4 bases between them. Germline V gene lookup returns CDR1 MNHEY and CDR2 SVGEGT. This CDR3 is 10 amino acids long. The CDR3, as DNA: TGTGCCAGCAGTAAGTATGAGCAGTTCTTC. Translated, it gives CASSKYEQFF.

The V call is TRBV9, the J call TRBJ1-4, with a tentative D call TRBD1 (6 bases). This CDR3 spans 15 amino acids. Germline lookup yields CDR1 SGDLS and CDR2 YYNGEE. V was clipped by 4 bases and J by 3 bases, with 13 bases between them. CDR3 protein: CASSPRQAPNEKLFF. CDR3 bases: TGTGCCAGCAGCCCCCGACAGGCACCTAATGAAAAACTGTTTTTT.

This clone turned up a few times. This sequence joins TRBV9 and TRBJ2-5, with 9 bases identical to TRBD1. The CDR3 extends over 13 amino acids. J gave up 5 bases and V 3 bases, and 2 bases lay outside the gene matches. Germline V gene lookup returns CDR1 SGDLS and CDR2 YYNGEE. Written as DNA, the CDR3 is TGTGCCAGCAGCGAGGGACAGGGCGAGACCCAGTACTTC. It specifies CASSEGQGETQYF.

This chain links TRBV6-2 or TRBV6-3 with TRBJ1-2; 7 nucleotides match TRBD1. Germline V gene data show CDR1 as MNHEY and CDR2 as SVGEGT. The CDR3 loop spans 17 amino acids. The junction had 9 bases not matched to a gene; V was cut back by 2 bases and J by 0 bases. CDR3 in amino acids: CASSYEQGKGANYGYTF. The DNA of the CDR3 is TGTGCCAGCAGTTACGAACAGGGGAAGGGAGCTAACTATGGCTACACCTTC.

The chain recombines TRBV5-1 with TRBJ2-5, with D perhaps TRBD1 (5 bases). Germline V gene data show CDR1 as SGHRS and CDR2 as YFSETQ. This CDR3 region has 15 residues. Trimming took off 4 bases at V and 3 bases at J, with 16 bases between the two ends. The CDR3 sequence is CASSPIRGLEETQYF. DNA of the CDR3: TGCGCCAGCAGCCCTATAAGGGGTCTGGAAGAGACCCAGTACTTC.

V gene TRBV27 combines with J gene TRBJ2-2, with 9 bases lining up with TRBD1. This CDR3 is 16 amino acids long. Germline-derived CDR1 and CDR2 are MNHEY and SMNVEV (reference sequence). Unmatched junction bases numbered 1, after V lost 0 bases and J lost 2 bases. The CDR3 loop reads CASSLSGQGNTGELFF. The CDR3 bases are TGTGCCAGCAGTTTATCGGGACAGGGTAACACCGGGGAGCTGTTTTTT.

The DNA of the CDR3 is TGTGCCAGCAGCTTAGACCGGGAGACCCAGTACTTC. It is translated as CASSLDRETQYF. The chain uses TRBV7-2 and TRBJ2-5, with no clear D. V was clipped by 1 base and J by 5 bases, with 5 bases between them. Germline V gives CDR1 SGHTA, CDR2 FQGNSA. The CDR3 runs 12 residues.

The chain recombines TRBV18 with TRBJ1-2, with D perhaps matching TRBD1 (5 bases). The germline gives CDR1 KGHSH, CDR2 LQKENI. CDR3 length equals 14 residues. V shed 2 bases and J shed 7 bases, with 14 bases lying between them. The chain's CDR3 is CASSPIEGSSGYTF. CDR3 DNA: TGTGCCAGCTCACCAATTGAGGGGTCGAGTGGCTACACCTTC.

This clone has a single count. The CDR3 is CASSQEVAGGTGELFF. For the CDR3, the DNA is TGTGCCAGCAGCCAAGAGGTAGCGGGAGGCACCGGGGAGCTGTTTTTT. This rearrangement joins TRBV4-2 to TRBJ2-2; 10 bases line up with TRBD2. V lost 0 bases, J lost 4 bases, and 2 bases stayed unmatched. Germline V gene data show CDR1 as LGHNA and CDR2 as YNFKEQ. This CDR3 is built from 16 residues.

V is TRBV10-3 and J is TRBJ2-1; no reliable D call. V was cut by 4 bases and J by 5 bases, with 18 bases left in between. CDR1 and CDR2 from the germline V gene are ENHRY and SYGVKD. The CDR3 length is 16 residues. CDR3 region: CAISGIGPRSHNEQFF. Written as DNA, the CDR3 is TGTGCCATCAGTGGAATCGGGCCTAGGTCCCACAATGAGCAGTTCTTC.

The table lists this clone with a few counts. The V and J genes are TRBV18 and TRBJ1-4, with D uncertain. Trimming removed 2 bases at V and 7 bases at J, with 8 bases between. This CDR3 is 13 amino acids long. CDR1 is KGHSH and CDR2 is LQKENI in the germline V gene. The CDR3 DNA follows: TGTGCCAGCTCACCATCGATTGCTGAAAAACTGTTTTTT. It encodes CASSPSIAEKLFF.

The chain uses TRBV28 and TRBJ1-5; D not resolved. Trimming removed 6 bases from V and 6 bases from J, with 9 bases in between. The CDR3 extends over 12 amino acids. Germline values: CDR1 MDHEN, CDR2 SYDVKM. CDR3 in amino acids: CASRPLGQPQHF. DNA for the CDR3: TGTGCCAGCAGGCCGCTCGGTCAGCCCCAGCATTTT.

The chain carries TRBV10-1 and TRBJ1-2; perhaps TRBD1 as D (5 bases). V dropped 0 bases and J dropped 5 bases, with 7 bases sitting between them. The CDR3 totals 13 residues. CDR1 and CDR2 from the germline V gene are WNHNN and SYGVQD (reference sequence). CDR3 sequence: CASSESGGYGYTF. CDR3 DNA: TGCGCCAGCAGTGAGTCGGGGGGGTATGGCTACACCTTC.

The V gene is TRBV6-6, the J gene TRBJ2-7, with TRBD2 matching over 7 bases. The V segment lost 10 bases and the J segment 5 bases; nucleotides outside the gene matches: 8. The CDR3 consists of 12 residues. From germline, CDR1 is MNHNY and CDR2 SVGAGI (reference sequence). CDR3 protein: CAIAGRGHEQYF. CDR3 in DNA: TGTGCCATCGCTGGGAGGGGCCACGAGCAGTACTTC.

The chain employs TRBV29-1 and TRBJ1-5; D gene uncertain. The CDR3 is 14 residues long. The V and J ends lost 7 bases and 3 bases respectively, with 16 bases between them. The germline CDR1 and CDR2 sequences are SQVTM and ANQGSEA. CDR3 in amino acids: CSAPGPRSNQPQHF. The CDR3 DNA is TGCAGCGCCCCAGGTCCGCGATCCAATCAGCCCCAGCATTTT.

V usage is TRBV5-1 and J usage is TRBJ2-2; a possible D gene is TRBD1 (6 bases). V lost 3 bases to trimming and J lost 1 base, with 7 bases between them. Germline values: CDR1 SGHRS, CDR2 YFSETQ. There are 14 residues in the CDR3. The CDR3 region has the DNA TGCGCCAGCAGCTCGACAGGGAACACCGGGGAGCTGTTTTTT. Protein: CASSSTGNTGELFF.

The gene calls are TRBV7-8 and TRBJ2-3; TRBD2 agrees at 7 bases. J lost 0 bases, V lost 3 bases, and 3 bases had no gene match. The CDR3 is made up of 15 amino acids. Germline V gene data show CDR1 as SGHVS and CDR2 as FQNEAQ. In DNA, the CDR3 is TGTGCCAGCAGCTTCCTAGCGGTTAGCACAGATACGCAGTATTTT. This translates into CASSFLAVSTDTQYF.

The genes are TRBV5-1 and TRBJ2-3; TRBD2 agrees at 16 bases. This CDR3 is 15 amino acids long. Trimming cost V 5 bases and J 11 bases; bases outside gene matches: 8. Germline-derived CDR1 and CDR2 are SGHRS and YFSETQ. The CDR3 reads CASRPLGTSGGGQYF. CDR3 nucleotide sequence: TGCGCCAGCAGACCCCTCGGGACTAGCGGGGGGGGGCAGTATTTT. Supplemented by reference TRBV5-1 and TRBJ2-3, the full variable domain reads KAGVTQTPRYLIKTRGQQVTLSCSPISGHRSVSWYQQTPGQGLQFLFEYFSETQRNKGNFPGRFSGRQFSNSRSEMNVSTLELGDSALYLCASRPLGTSGGGQYFGPGTRLTVL.

This rearrangement joins TRBV10-2 to TRBJ1-4, with D hard to call. CDR1 is WSHSY and CDR2 is SAAADI in the germline V gene. Trimming removed 6 bases at V and 8 bases at J, with 13 bases between. The CDR3 totals 13 residues. The CDR3 here is CASRPPAGEKLFF. The CDR3 DNA sequence: TGCGCCAGCAGACCCCCCGCCGGGGAAAAACTGTTTTTT.

This clone is a singleton in its sample. The chain employs TRBV5-1 and TRBJ1-2, with 7 bases lining up with TRBD1. Unmatched junction bases numbered 7, after V lost 0 bases and J lost 5 bases. CDR1 and CDR2 from the germline V gene are SGHRS and YFSETQ. The CDR3 spans 15 residues. CDR3 sequence: CASSLEGQPFYGYTF. The CDR3, as DNA: TGCGCCAGCAGCTTGGAGGGACAGCCGTTTTATGGCTACACCTTC.

The chain couples TRBV6-5 to TRBJ2-4, with D tentatively TRBD1 or TRBD2 (6 bases each). The CDR3 is 15 residues long. Between the trimmed V and J ends, which lost 6 bases and 2 bases, there was a span of 14 bases. Germline CDR1 is MNHEY and CDR2 is SVGAGI. The CDR3 sequence: CASSTRGGTKNIQYF. For the CDR3, the DNA is TGTGCCAGCAGCACGAGAGGGGGGACCAAAAACATTCAGTACTTC.

The V gene is TRBV6-1, the J gene TRBJ1-2; no clear D. Trimming stripped 1 base from V and 3 bases from J, with 9 bases between. The CDR3 is 14 amino acids. Germline V gives CDR1 MNHNS, CDR2 SASEGT. Here the CDR3 reads CASSEGQTYYGYTF. The CDR3 DNA follows: TGTGCCAGCAGTGAAGGGCAGACGTACTATGGCTACACCTTC.

The chain combines TRBV5-1 with TRBJ2-5; 12 bases are shared with TRBD2. Looked up from germline, CDR1 is SGHRS and CDR2 is YFSETQ. Unmatched junction bases numbered 4, after V lost 2 bases and J lost 5 bases. The CDR3 extends over 15 amino acids. Written as DNA, the CDR3 is TGCGCCAGCAGCTTCTCGGGACTAGCGGGCGAGACCCAGTACTTC. This sequence encodes CASSFSGLAGETQYF. The full variable domain, completed using reference TRBV5-1 and TRBJ2-5, is KAGVTQTPRYLIKTRGQQVTLSCSPISGHRSVSWYQQTPGQGLQFLFEYFSETQRNKGNFPGRFSGRQFSNSRSEMNVSTLELGDSALYLCASSFSGLAGETQYFGPGTRLLVL.

This clone was counted once. J is TRBJ2-1 and V is TRBV10-1, with 12 nucleotides matching TRBD2. V lost 4 bases and J lost 0; bases outside the gene matches: 7. Germline CDR1 reads WNHNN; CDR2 reads SYGVQD (reference sequence). There are 18 residues in the CDR3. The CDR3 is CASSGTSGDISSYNEQFF. The CDR3 DNA reads as TGCGCCAGCAGTGGGACTAGCGGGGATATCAGCTCCTACAATGAGCAGTTCTTC.

This chain connects TRBV30 to TRBJ2-2; D is uncertain. The germline V gene encodes CDR1 GTSNPN and CDR2 SVGIG (reference sequence). The CDR3 is made up of 16 amino acids. Deletions cut 0 bases from V and 6 bases from J, with 17 bases between. The CDR3 region is CAWSVSRRVVAGELFF. The CDR3 DNA reads TGTGCCTGGAGTGTTTCCAGGCGAGTAGTTGCCGGGGAGCTGTTTTTT.

The gene calls are TRBV30 and TRBJ1-1, with 7 nucleotides matching TRBD1. The length of the CDR3 is 14 residues. The ends lost 7 bases at V and 3 bases at J; junction bases unmatched: 11. In germline, CDR1 is GTSNPN, CDR2 SVGIG (reference sequence). CDR3 protein: CASMPGQVDTEAFF. The CDR3 DNA is TGTGCCTCCATGCCCGGACAGGTCGACACTGAAGCTTTCTTT.

This clone was seen just once. The rearrangement links TRBV30 to TRBJ2-3, with TRBD1 identical over 7 bases. CDR1 GTSNPN and CDR2 SVGIG come from the germline V gene (reference sequence). There are 14 residues in the CDR3. V was clipped by 2 bases and J by 3 bases; unmatched bases: 5. CDR3 in DNA: TGTGCCTGGAGTAGACAGGGAAGGACAGATACGCAGTATTTT. As protein: CAWSRQGRTDTQYF.

CDR3 sequence reads: CASSTPGLPYEQYF. DNA for the CDR3: TGTGCCAGCAGCACCCCGGGCCTGCCTTACGAGCAGTACTTC. The chain employs TRBV6-5 and TRBJ2-7, with unresolved D. CDR1 is MNHEY, CDR2 SVGAGI, per germline. The CDR3 totals 14 residues. With 6 bases removed from V and 4 bases from J, the gap between germline ends came to 16 bases.

The V and J genes are TRBV29-1 and TRBJ2-7; perhaps TRBD1 as D (6 bases). The CDR3 consists of 12 residues. CDR1 and CDR2 (germline): SQVTM, ANQGSEA. V was clipped by 6 bases and J by 2 bases, with 11 bases between them. CDR3 region: CSVSRGPYEQYF. Here the CDR3 DNA reads TGCAGCGTCTCCAGGGGCCCCTACGAGCAGTACTTC.

This rearrangement joins TRBV19 to TRBJ1-3, with TRBD1 identical over 7 bases. Unmatched junction bases numbered 19, after V lost 6 bases and J lost 5 bases. CDR1 and CDR2 from the germline V gene are LNHDA and SQIVND (reference sequence). This CDR3 is 18 amino acids long. The CDR3 region is CASRRDSRRVETRNTIYF. The CDR3 bases are TGTGCCAGTAGAAGGGACAGTCGGCGAGTGGAAACTCGAAACACCATATATTTT.